These 27 T cell receptor beta chains were all obtained from the same sample, sequenced in a study of monozygotic twins with inflammatory bowel disease. For each CDR3 protein, TCRdb gives one entry from its re-call of the 5' RACE reads, without DNA. The repertoire table contains 150,000 or so distinct CDR3 sequences. Sample: blood. The receptor source for this set is a human donor with ulcerative colitis or Crohn's disease, or a healthy co-twin of an affected twin (not recorded which).

V usage is TRBV19 and J usage is TRBJ2-4. The CDR3 has 12 residues. Germline CDR1 reads LNHDA; CDR2 reads SQIVND (reference sequence). CDR3 amino acids: CASSIKKNIQYF. Together with reference TRBV19 and TRBJ2-4, the CDR3 gives the full variable domain: DGGITQSPKYLFRKEGQNVTLSCEQNLNHDAMYWYRQDPGQGLRLIYYSQIVNDFQKGDIAEGYSVSREKKESFPLTVTSAQKNPTAFYLCASSIKKNIQYFGAGTRLSVL.

The CDR3 is CSARFPGSGNYGYTF. The V and J genes are TRBV20-1 and TRBJ1-2. This CDR3 spans 15 amino acids. Germline values: CDR1 DFQATT, CDR2 SNEGSKA (reference sequence).

V usage is TRBV9 and J usage is TRBJ2-1. In germline, CDR1 is SGDLS, CDR2 YYNGEE. This CDR3 has 16 residues. The CDR3 is CASSDLRLNSYNEQFF. The whole variable domain, filled in from reference TRBV9 and TRBJ2-1, reads DSGVTQTPKHLITATGQRVTLRCSPRSGDLSVYWYQQSLDQGLQFLIQYYNGEERAKGNILERFSAQQFPDLHSELNLSSLELGDSALYFCASSDLRLNSYNEQFFGPGTRLTVL.

The genes are TRBV5-5 and TRBJ2-2; TCRdb's D gene call, TRBD2, goes unchecked for lack of DNA. Germline lookup yields CDR1 SGHKS and CDR2 YYEKEE (reference sequence). This CDR3 has 15 residues. The CDR3 protein is CASSHGGRGTGELFF.

The V gene is TRBV19, the J gene TRBJ1-5; TCRdb's D gene call, TRBD1, goes unchecked for lack of DNA. The CDR3 totals 17 residues. Per the germline V gene, CDR1 is LNHDA and CDR2 is SQIVND (reference sequence). CDR3 region: CASSPHDRARSNQPQHF.

The rearrangement links TRBV5-8 to TRBJ2-3; lacking DNA, the TRBD1 call made by TCRdb goes unchecked. Germline V lookup: CDR1 SGHTS, CDR2 YDEGEE. The CDR3 covers 14 residues. The CDR3 loop reads CAIFRPPSTDTQYF.

The chain is built from TRBV30 and TRBJ2-2; the TCRdb D gene call, TRBD2, has no DNA to confirm it. CDR3 length: 16 residues. Germline V gives CDR1 GTSNPN, CDR2 SVGIG (reference sequence). The CDR3 here is CAWRSRDPPNTGELFF.

The V and J genes are TRBV30 and TRBJ2-4; the D gene TCRdb calls, TRBD2, cannot be checked with no DNA. Germline V gene lookup returns CDR1 GTSNPN and CDR2 SVGIG (reference sequence). The CDR3 sequence is 19 residues long. The CDR3 here is CAWSAGLAAKPLAKNIQYF.

The chain employs TRBV7-2 and TRBJ2-7. Germline V lookup: CDR1 SGHTA, CDR2 FQGNSA. The CDR3 has 11 residues. This CDR3 is CASSPSSEQYF.

V gene TRBV6-2 or TRBV6-3 combines with J gene TRBJ2-7. This CDR3 comprises 14 residues. Germline-derived CDR1 and CDR2 are MNHEY and SVGEGT. The CDR3 spells CASRLSGRAYEQYF.

The chain employs TRBV24-1 and TRBJ2-1; TCRdb selects TRBD1, and the lack of DNA leaves this call unchecked. This CDR3 is built from 13 residues. Germline CDR1 and CDR2: KGHDR and SFDVKD. The CDR3 sequence: CATSDPGQGAKFF.

The chain links TRBV30 to TRBJ2-7. The CDR3 loop spans 14 amino acids. CDR1 is GTSNPN, CDR2 SVGIG, per germline (reference sequence). CDR3 loop: CAWRVSEITYEQYF.

V is TRBV5-1 and J is TRBJ1-2; TCRdb names TRBD1, which stays unverified in the absence of DNA. The germline CDR1 and CDR2 sequences are SGHRS and YFSETQ. The CDR3 totals 14 residues. This CDR3 reads CASSLLGQPYGYTF.

The chain is built from TRBV5-4 and TRBJ1-2; TCRdb's assignment of TRBD1 cannot be checked, as there is no DNA. The CDR3 contains 15 residues. From germline, CDR1 is SGHNT and CDR2 YYREEE (reference sequence). CDR3: CASSPGGREDYGYTF.

The rearrangement links TRBV27 to TRBJ1-6. The germline gives CDR1 MNHEY, CDR2 SMNVEV (reference sequence). The CDR3 extends over 13 amino acids. The CDR3 loop reads CASSFVGGSPLHF.

The chain uses TRBV20-1 and TRBJ2-2. There are 16 residues in the CDR3. Per germline, CDR1 DFQATT and CDR2 SNEGSKA (reference sequence). This CDR3 is CSARPSGDLNTGELFF.

The V and J genes are TRBV7-2 and TRBJ2-7; TCRdb gives TRBD2 as the D gene, but with no DNA this cannot be confirmed. The CDR3 sequence is 17 residues long. Germline CDR1 reads SGHTA; CDR2 reads FQGNSA. The CDR3 spells CASSLALGTSQTYEQYF.

The chain links TRBV7-9 to TRBJ1-6; with no DNA, the TCRdb D assignment of TRBD1 cannot be verified. Germline V lookup: CDR1 SEHNR, CDR2 FQNEAQ (reference sequence). CDR3 length: 14 residues. CDR3 amino acids: CASSQTWEYSPLHF.

The chain joins TRBV15 to TRBJ1-5; TCRdb designates TRBD1, a call that cannot be tested without DNA. The CDR3 consists of 15 residues. Germline V gene lookup returns CDR1 LNHNV and CDR2 YYDKDF (reference sequence). The CDR3 spells CATSRQDRGDQPQHF.

This chain joins TRBV2 and TRBJ1-4. Germline CDR1 SNHLY, CDR2 FYNNEI. The CDR3 runs to 14 residues. The CDR3 spells CASSEAVKNEKLFF. The entire variable domain, with the rest obtained from reference TRBV2 and TRBJ1-4, is as follows: EPEVTQTPSHQVTQMGQEVILRCVPISNHLYFYWYRQILGQKVEFLVSFYNNEISEKSEIFDDQFSVERPDGSNFTLKIRSTKLEDSAMYFCASSEAVKNEKLFFGSGTQLSVL.

The CDR3 here is CASSPLGQGRDYGYTF. The chain links TRBV5-6 to TRBJ1-2; the TRBD1 assignment by TCRdb is unverifiable without DNA. The germline V gene has CDR1 SGHDT and CDR2 YYEEEE. The CDR3 consists of 16 residues.

CDR3: CASSLAGTSGYNEQFF. The chain is built from TRBV5-1 and TRBJ2-1; TCRdb names TRBD2, which stays unverified in the absence of DNA. The V gene's germline CDR1 is SGHRS and CDR2 YFSETQ. This CDR3 comprises 16 residues.

The V and J genes are TRBV5-1 and TRBJ2-3; without DNA, the TCRdb call of TRBD2 cannot be checked. The CDR3 runs to 15 residues. Looked up from germline, CDR1 is SGHRS and CDR2 is YFSETQ. This CDR3 is CASARGGGPTDTQYF.

The chain recombines TRBV12-3 or TRBV12-4 with TRBJ1-6. The CDR3 covers 13 residues. This CDR3 is CASSPARDSPLHF.

The chain carries TRBV18 and TRBJ2-3; no DNA is available, so the TRBD2 call from TCRdb remains unchecked. Germline V gives CDR1 KGHSH, CDR2 LQKENI. The CDR3 extends over 16 amino acids. The CDR3 loop is CASSLRTSWGTDTQYF.

V and J are TRBV20-1 and TRBJ2-3. CDR3 length: 12 amino acids. Germline lookup yields CDR1 DFQATT and CDR2 SNEGSKA (reference sequence). Here the CDR3 reads CSKEIGTDTQYF.

V gene TRBV5-4 combines with J gene TRBJ2-1; TCRdb selects TRBD2, and the lack of DNA leaves this call unchecked. CDR3 length equals 15 residues. Germline CDR1 SGHNT, CDR2 YYREEE (reference sequence). This chain's CDR3 is CASRPVDVGENEQFF.